A selection of T cell receptor beta chains follows, all from one sample in a study of blood T cell repertoires in COVID-19. The table came from immunoSEQ multiplex PCR; TCRdb's copy has only in-frame clones and leaves some out. The data contain over 250,000 clones, roughly 89% of them singletons. Sequenced input: peripheral blood. Source of these receptors: a man in his fifties or sixties with acute or convalescent COVID-19. Both conserved end residues are part of each CDR3. Fields, in order: CDR3 length, clone size, V gene, D gene, J gene, CDR3 protein, CDR3 DNA. D genes are given only for firm matches. Clone size is shown for a subset of rows, as once, few, many or a class of expanded clone.

>15|.|TRBV18|.|TRBJ1-1
CASSQGTGGITEAFF
TGTGCCAGCTCACAGGGGACGGGAGGAATCACTGAAGCTTTCTTT
>13|once|TRBV23-1|.|TRBJ1-2
CASSQAANYGYTF
TGCGCCAGCAGTCAAGCAGCTAACTATGGCTACACCTTC
>12|once|TRBV11-2|.|TRBJ1-2
CASSSDRTGYTF
TGTGCCAGCAGCTCGGACAGAACTGGCTACACCTTC
>16|.|TRBV7-3|TRBD2|TRBJ2-1
CASSSPLAAPSNEQFF
TGTGCCAGCAGCTCCCCTCTAGCGGCGCCTTCCAATGAGCAGTTCTTC
>13|.|TRBV18|.|TRBJ1-1
CASSQEVSGSAFF
TGTGCCAGCTCCCAGGAGGTGTCCGGGTCGGCTTTCTTT
>14|.|TRBV5-1|TRBD2|TRBJ2-7
CASSSLAGVYEQYF
TGCGCCAGCAGCTCTCTAGCGGGGGTGTACGAGCAGTACTTC
>12|.|TRBV2|TRBD2|TRBJ2-7
CAGEGEGLEQYF
TGTGCCGGCGAAGGGGAGGGACTCGAGCAGTACTTC
>14|few|TRBV2|.|TRBJ2-1
CASKDWDNYNEQFF
TGTGCCAGCAAGGATTGGGACAACTACAATGAGCAGTTCTTC
>16|once|TRBV18|.|TRBJ2-6
CASSPQFSSGANVLTF
TGTGCCAGCTCACCACAGTTCAGCTCTGGGGCCAACGTCCTGACTTTC
>12|.|TRBV19|.|TRBJ1-5
CASQDGNQPQHF
TGTGCCAGTCAGGATGGCAATCAGCCCCAGCATTTT
>13|.|TRBV14|.|TRBJ1-6
CASKALSGSPLHF
TGTGCCAGCAAGGCCCTTTCGGGTTCACCCCTCCACTTT
>15|once|TRBV3-1/TRBV3-2|TRBD2|TRBJ2-1
CASSAAGGSYNEQFF
TGTGCCAGCAGTGCAGCGGGGGGCAGTTACAATGAGCAGTTCTTC
>16|.|TRBV7-9|.|TRBJ2-1
CASSVPPYGDPNEQFF
TGTGCCAGCAGCGTCCCCCCCTATGGAGACCCCAATGAGCAGTTCTTC
>14|.|TRBV10-3|TRBD1|TRBJ2-1
CATDRDRGDNEQFF
TGTGCCACCGACCGGGACAGGGGTGACAATGAGCAGTTCTTC
>14|.|TRBV7-3|.|TRBJ2-5
CASSPSGAMETQYF
TGTGCCAGCAGCCCAAGTGGGGCGATGGAGACCCAGTACTTC
>16|.|TRBV19|TRBD2|TRBJ2-1
CASMGDYPSSYNEQFF
TGTGCCAGTATGGGGGACTACCCTAGTTCCTACAATGAGCAGTTCTTC